Below, one T cell receptor beta chain is given with its context. Only a few counts were recorded for this clone. Which antigen it targets is not known. No base-level quality is on record; no much larger clone is a single base apart. This sample was included in a study of blood T cell repertoires in COVID-19 (dated by TCRdb to 2020 to 2021). In terms of the full investigation: Samples from collaborators originated in the United States, Italy and Spain and spanned both the acute and convalescent phases of COVID-19. The prospective study material was composed of cDNA or gDNA derived from T cells, B-cell-depleted T cells, or PBMCs. The dataset comprised deeply sampled blood TCRbeta repertoires from subjects exposed to, actively infected with, or recovered from COVID-19. The repertoires were released in a freely available public database meant as a resource for research on the immune response to SARS-CoV-2. Samples came from the ongoing ImmuneRACE study (first 160 participants) plus 1,254 subjects from 6 global collaborators. A de-identified subject ID, COVID-19 status, age in years and sex were almost always included in the sample metadata. Where available, HLA class I and class II types were taken from metadata supplied by the sample provider and were not determined by assay-based typing. What the work shows at the level of the full study, not this receptor alone: How much clinical and demographic metadata was included differed by source and by participant, and the metadata was provided uncurated.

The immunoSEQ Assay, a bias-controlled multiplex PCR, was used to amplify TCRbeta CDR3 regions from genomic DNA. As for how the authors treated the data: Within the assay, amplification of reference gene primers was used to estimate how many nucleated cells each sample contained. To quantify the absolute abundance of each unique TCRbeta CDR3 rearrangement, sequence reads were collapsed and filtered. Productive Simpson clonality was computed per sample as the square root of Simpson's diversity index over productive rearrangements. TCRdb took this table from immuneACCESS and kept in-frame rearrangements with V and J called. Such tables lack part of the clones; where checked against another copy, unresolved V genes explain under half of the gap, and the rest is unexplained. V and J calls and clone size are given by that table; D and trimming were obtained from the DNA. The sample yields about 64,000 clones; 65% to 80% were counted once. The ten largest clones capture roughly 10% of the sample.

The germline ends are 5 bases apart after V is trimmed by 0 bases and J by 2 bases. The CDR3 contains 13 residues, cysteine and phenylalanine counted. Only the CDR3 part of the read is kept: 39 bases, read in frame from the first base. From a lookup of the germline V gene, CDR1 and CDR2 are KGHSH and LQKENI. Collaborating institutions collected whole blood in K2EDTA tubes following their own protocols. For TCRbeta analysis, collaborator samples were shipped as frozen whole blood, as isolated PBMCs, or as DNA extracted from either sample type. Sequenced material: peripheral blood. The source of this sequence is a human donor in a cohort sampled during active COVID-19. The chain is made from TRBV18 and TRBJ2-7, with an unclear D gene assignment. The CDR3 protein is CASSPPTAYEQYF. The sequenced DNA is TGTGCCAGCTCACCACCAACAGCCTACGAGCAGTACTTC.